This T cell receptor beta chain derives from a study of cytomegalovirus exposure and HLA in healthy donors. Study-wide results and limits: Presence/absence comparisons presumed near-even sequencing depth among donors. A later analysis linked 15,000 to 20,000 TCR beta sequences to HLA alleles at 0.05 false discovery rate. Cytomegalovirus status was reportedly diagnosed by the classifier with high specificity and sensitivity.

The PCR contained 60 Vbeta and 13 Jbeta primers. Produced via immunoSEQ multiplex PCR; TCRdb's table is partial and in-frame only. The top ten hold roughly 2.5% of the sample, which has around 28,000 clones, approximately 90% seen once. As concerns this clone: The antigen is not known.

The source material was PBMCs. The origin of this receptor is a boy aged 5-17 years in good health and CMV-seronegative.

The CDR3 nucleotides read TGTGCCACCCGGGACAGGAGGGACACTGAAGCTTTCTTT. Translation gives CATRDRRDTEAFF. The V and J genes are TRBV19 and TRBJ1-1; 8 bases fit TRBD1. Germline CDR1 LNHDA, CDR2 SQIVND (reference sequence). CDR3 size: 13 residues. The J segment lost 3 bases and the V segment lost 10 bases, leaving 7 bases of the junction unmatched.